Listed here are 14 T cell receptor beta chains from one sample, sequenced in a study of response to subunit inactivated influenza vaccine. Via MiXCR, TCRdb re-called the RT-PCR reads, giving one row per CDR3 protein. This table has approximately 170,000 distinct CDR3 sequences, approximately 14% appearing once. Source: CD8+ T cells sorted from PBMCs, taken 4 to 6 days after vaccination. These receptors all come from a man between 45 and 60 years old who received an inactivated influenza vaccine.

The J gene is TRBJ2-7, the V gene TRBV7-9; D is perhaps TRBD1 (5 bases). The CDR3 covers 15 residues. V gave up 1 base and J gave up 2 bases, with 12 bases separating them. Germline V gene data show CDR1 as SEHNR and CDR2 as FQNEAQ (reference sequence). The DNA of the CDR3 is TGTGCCAGCAGCTTAGTTGCGGCAGGGCCCTACGAGCAGTACTTC. This sequence encodes CASSLVAAGPYEQYF.

In its sample, this clonotype was seen a few times. V gene TRBV3-1 combines with J gene TRBJ2-2; unclear D gene. The CDR3 covers 12 residues. Germline CDR1 is LGHDT and CDR2 is YNNKEL (reference sequence). V was cut by 7 bases and J by 5 bases, with 8 bases left in between. The CDR3, as DNA: TGTGCCAGCATTTCGAGGACCGGGGAGCTGTTTTTT. Protein: CASISRTGELFF.

The V and J genes are TRBV20-1 and TRBJ2-7; D is unresolved. Looked up from germline, CDR1 is DFQATT and CDR2 is SNEGSKA (reference sequence). The germline V and J ends were trimmed by 0 bases and 3 bases, with 18 bases remaining between them. The CDR3 length is 16 residues. CDR3 protein: CSARDLRLSTYYEQYF. The DNA for the CDR3 is TGCAGTGCTAGAGATTTAAGGCTATCAACTTACTACGAGCAGTACTTC.

The J gene is TRBJ1-1, the V gene TRBV21-1; whether TRBD1, the table's D call, matches the DNA was not checked. TRBV21-1 is flagged as a pseudogene. The CDR3 covers 15 residues. The CDR3 DNA is TGTGCCAGCAGCAAAGAGAGGACAGGGGGTCCTGAAGCTTTCTTT. Protein sequence: CASSKERTGGPEAFF.

There are a few counts of this clonotype. V gene TRBV5-6 combines with J gene TRBJ2-1; unclear D gene. This CDR3 contains 15 residues. V was cut by 2 bases and J by 2 bases, with 11 bases left in between. Germline lookup yields CDR1 SGHDT and CDR2 YYEEEE. CDR3 loop: CASSLVEIAYNEQFF. The CDR3 bases are TGTGCCAGCAGCTTAGTTGAGATTGCCTACAATGAGCAGTTCTTC.

This sequence joins TRBV7-3 and TRBJ2-1; 8 bases fit TRBD1. There are 13 residues in the CDR3. Germline lookup yields CDR1 SGHTA and CDR2 FQGTGA. The V gene end was trimmed by 5 bases and the J gene end by 9 bases; junction bases not matched to a gene: 6. CDR3 sequence reads: CASSPGQGGEQFF. The CDR3 DNA reads TGTGCCAGCAGCCCAGGACAGGGCGGTGAGCAGTTCTTC.

The chain links TRBV28 to TRBJ2-1; 7 bases match TRBD1. Germline assignment: CDR1 MDHEN and CDR2 SYDVKM. Trimming took 2 bases from V and 5 from J; bases not matched to a gene: 12. CDR3 length: 17 amino acids. The chain's CDR3 is CASSLQTGTEFNNEQFF. CDR3 bases: TGTGCCAGCAGTTTACAAACCGGGACAGAGTTTAACAATGAGCAGTTCTTC.

The rearrangement joins TRBV9 to TRBJ2-7; D tentatively fits TRBD1 or TRBD2 (5 bases each). Germline CDR1 reads SGDLS; CDR2 reads YYNGEE. Trimming shortened V by 2 bases and J by 4 bases, and 19 bases separated the two germline ends. This CDR3 has 16 residues. The CDR3 DNA follows: TGTGCCAGCAGCGTCGGACCCGGGACGGTGCTTTACGAGCAGTACTTC. It translates to CASSVGPGTVLYEQYF.

This clonotype was recorded at least ten times. This chain links TRBV27 with TRBJ1-2; 7 bases match TRBD1. The CDR3 length is 13 residues. The J segment lost 8 bases and the V segment lost 8 bases, leaving 11 bases of the junction unmatched. The V gene's germline CDR1 is MNHEY and CDR2 SMNVEV (reference sequence). The CDR3 sequence is CASSTDREGGYTF. The CDR3 nucleotides read TGTGCCAGCTCCACCGACAGGGAGGGCGGCTACACCTTC.

This clonotype occurred many times. The chain links TRBV7-2 to TRBJ2-3; D call uncertain. Between the trimmed V and J ends, which lost 2 bases and 5 bases, there was a span of 8 bases. CDR1 is SGHTA, CDR2 FQGNSA, per germline. This CDR3 has 13 residues. CDR3 bases: TGTGCCAGCAGCTTACTTGGACGAGATACGCAGTATTTT. Translated: CASSLLGRDTQYF.

This clonotype was observed a few times. This sequence joins TRBV29-1 and TRBJ2-7; D is perhaps TRBD1 or TRBD2 (5 bases each). This CDR3 region has 14 residues. Germline V lookup: CDR1 SQVTM, CDR2 ANQGSEA. V was cut by 0 bases and J by 1 base, with 10 bases left in between. CDR3 protein: CSVEDRDGSYEQYF. CDR3 DNA sequence: TGCAGCGTTGAAGATCGGGACGGTTCCTACGAGCAGTACTTC.

This clonotype has more than one count but fewer than ten. The chain has TRBV4-1 and TRBJ1-1; D ambiguous. V was pared by 4 bases and J by 0 bases, with 12 bases between. The CDR3 is made up of 15 amino acids. Germline CDR1 MGHRA, CDR2 YSYEKL. The CDR3 nucleotides are TGCGCCAGCAGCCCATCCGGCCCTCTGAACACTGAAGCTTTCTTT. Protein: CASSPSGPLNTEAFF.

This clonotype was counted between two and nine times. CDR3 bases: TGCAGCGTGGCGCGGGAGGGCGAGCAGTTCTTC. As protein: CSVAREGEQFF. The rearrangement uses TRBV29-1 and TRBJ2-1, with 9 bases aligning to TRBD2. The CDR3 contains 11 residues. The germline V gene has CDR1 SQVTM and CDR2 ANQGSEA. V was clipped by 6 bases and J by 10 bases; unmatched bases: 4.

The J gene is TRBJ2-2, the V gene TRBV28; D possibly matches TRBD1 or TRBD2 (5 bases each). Per germline, CDR1 MDHEN and CDR2 SYDVKM. This CDR3 comprises 11 residues. With 9 bases removed from V and 7 bases from J, the gap between germline ends came to 9 bases. CDR3 sequence: CASRGDGELFF. CDR3 in DNA: TGTGCCAGTAGAGGGGACGGGGAGCTGTTTTTT.